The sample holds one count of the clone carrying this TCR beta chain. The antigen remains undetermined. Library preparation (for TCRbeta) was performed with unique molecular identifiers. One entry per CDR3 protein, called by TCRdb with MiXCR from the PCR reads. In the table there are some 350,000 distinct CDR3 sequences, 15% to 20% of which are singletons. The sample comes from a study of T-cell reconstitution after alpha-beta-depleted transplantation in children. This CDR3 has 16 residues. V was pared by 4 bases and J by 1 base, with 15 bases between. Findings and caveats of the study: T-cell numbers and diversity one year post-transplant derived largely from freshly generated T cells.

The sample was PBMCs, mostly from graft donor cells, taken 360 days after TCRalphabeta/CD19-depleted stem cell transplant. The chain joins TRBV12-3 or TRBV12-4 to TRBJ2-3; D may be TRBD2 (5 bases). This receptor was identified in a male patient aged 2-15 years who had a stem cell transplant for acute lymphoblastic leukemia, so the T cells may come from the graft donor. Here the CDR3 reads CASSSSLALRTDTQYF. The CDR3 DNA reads TGTGCCAGCAGTTCCTCCTTAGCGCTGCGCACAGATACGCAGTATTTT.